This is a list of T cell receptor beta chains from one sample in a study of blood T cell repertoires in COVID-19. The table came from immunoSEQ multiplex PCR; TCRdb's copy has only in-frame clones and leaves some out. The sample includes approximately 250,000 clones, approximately 88% seen only once; the top ten take roughly 1.2%. Material: PBMCs or T cells enriched from blood (not recorded which). Receptors originate from a woman in her thirties or forties with acute COVID-19. Both conserved end residues are trimmed from each CDR3.

V gene	J gene	CDR3 protein
TRBV5-4	TRBJ2-3	ASTHSKAGRDTQY
TRBV7-2	TRBJ2-3	ASSPTTSTDTQY
TRBV13	TRBJ2-7	ASSINYEQY
TRBV6-5	TRBJ1-6	AAAPAQGHYSPLH
TRBV4-1	TRBJ2-1	ASSPHGTSGSYEQF
TRBV5-6	TRBJ2-1	ASSPGAGGINEQF
TRBV2	TRBJ1-5	ASSSDGNQPQH
TRBV21-1	TRBJ1-6	ASSKKRSPRERSPLH
TRBV3-1/TRBV3-2	TRBJ2-1	ASRGGEGSYNEQF
TRBV15	TRBJ1-2	ATSRDRGTASGYT
TRBV7-9	TRBJ2-3	ASTGSGGGPPDTQY
TRBV27	TRBJ2-1	ASSLMSGNEQF
TRBV19	TRBJ2-3	ASSPPGGTDTQY
TRBV5-4	TRBJ2-7	ASSLRGRLDEQY
TRBV30	TRBJ1-3	AGEGTAGNTIY
TRBV25-1	TRBJ2-1	ASSRLDSSYNEQF
TRBV3-1/TRBV3-2	TRBJ1-2	ASSRSWTGGVFNYGYT
TRBV9	TRBJ1-1	ASSLSGFSEAF
TRBV3-1/TRBV3-2	TRBJ1-1	ASSHGGGSTEAF
TRBV9	TRBJ2-1	ASSRGGDSYNEQF
TRBV10-3	TRBJ2-5	ASRQDAETQY
TRBV19	TRBJ1-5	ASSIYGLGNQPQH
TRBV12-3/TRBV12-4	TRBJ1-2	ASSLGAEYGYT
TRBV6-5	TRBJ2-7	ASRTAPSYEQY
TRBV7-2	TRBJ1-1	ASSEGTGGLTEAF
TRBV5-1	TRBJ2-3	ASGLAGGEDTQY
TRBV27	TRBJ2-1	ASRIGGAGVGNEQF
TRBV4-2	TRBJ1-6	ASSLETAGTGISLLCNSPLH
TRBV11-2	TRBJ2-7	ASSSFPRGVSYEQY
TRBV6-2/TRBV6-3	TRBJ1-1	ASSLVSANTEAF
TRBV18	TRBJ1-4	ASSPSSTTNEKLF
TRBV12-5	TRBJ1-2	ASGLGSGGIHYGYT
TRBV21-1	TRBJ1-2	ASSNYRDRAFYFYGYT
TRBV7-2	TRBJ1-2	ASSFSGQSYGYT
TRBV3-1/TRBV3-2	TRBJ1-1	ASSQFIQGYTEAF
TRBV18	TRBJ2-5	ASSPDYRYQETQY
TRBV25-1	TRBJ2-1	ASTTGYNEQF
TRBV12-3/TRBV12-4	TRBJ1-4	ASTTPGYEKLF
TRBV20-1	TRBJ2-7	SASDASGAYEQY
TRBV7-9	TRBJ1-2	ASSSGTGGGYT
TRBV5-6	TRBJ1-6	ASSLGTAGSPLH
TRBV28	TRBJ1-5	ASSLLTTGNQPQH
TRBV7-9	TRBJ2-5	ASSYNQETQY
TRBV18	TRBJ1-1	ASSPPGGGTEAF
TRBV7-9	TRBJ1-4	ASSPGQVNEKLF
TRBV7-9	TRBJ2-3	ASSPGLAGGRADTQY
TRBV18	TRBJ2-1	ASSPTAGYNEQF
TRBV27	TRBJ2-3	ASSLLVAGETDTQY
TRBV2	TRBJ2-5	ASSPQGALGTQY
TRBV9	TRBJ1-4	ASSGTGGTGANEKLF